These T cell receptor beta chains were read from a single sample in a study of cytomegalovirus exposure and HLA in healthy donors. Using immunoSEQ multiplex PCR, the repertoire was profiled, and TCRdb retains in-frame clones only, with some absent. The sample has 200,000 to 300,000 clones, roughly 87% seen once. Specimen: PBMCs. The receptors were gathered from a man between 18 and 29 years old in good health and CMV-seropositive. CDR3s include the opening cysteine and the closing phenylalanine or tryptophan. The D gene is left open where the match is weak. The listing skips clone size in some rows; elsewhere it reads once, few, many or a size class.

J gene,D gene,V gene,clone size,CDR3 DNA,CDR3 protein
TRBJ2-3,-,TRBV27,-,TGTGCCAGCAGTTTCGGGACTCGCACAGATACGCAGTATTTT,CASSFGTRTDTQYF
TRBJ1-2,-,TRBV27,once,TGTGCCAGCAGTTTGTCGGCAGGGCTAATTCCCTTAAACTATGGCTACACCTTC,CASSLSAGLIPLNYGYTF
TRBJ1-2,TRBD1,TRBV30,-,TGTGCCTGGGAACTGACAGGGGCCCGATCCTATGGCTACACCTTC,CAWELTGARSYGYTF
TRBJ1-2,-,TRBV7-9,-,TGTGCCAGCAGCTTAAGTGGGGGACGGACCTATGGCTACACCTTC,CASSLSGGRTYGYTF
TRBJ2-5,TRBD1,TRBV2,-,TGTGCCAGCAGTGCAGACAGGGTGGAGACCCAGTACTTC,CASSADRVETQYF
TRBJ2-7,-,TRBV7-8,-,TGTGCCAGCAGCTTGCGTTGGGACTACGAGCAGTACTTC,CASSLRWDYEQYF
TRBJ2-7,TRBD2,TRBV28,-,TGTGCCAGCAGAGCTTGGGTTAGCGGGAGGGGTTACGAGCAGTACTTC,CASRAWVSGRGYEQYF
TRBJ2-2,TRBD2,TRBV6-1,-,TGTGCCAGCCGGGTCGGCGGGAGGGGCACCGGGGAGCTGTTTTTT,CASRVGGRGTGELFF
TRBJ1-4,-,TRBV27,-,TGTGCCAGCAGTTCAGGGGCCACCGCAAATGAAAAACTGTTTTTT,CASSSGATANEKLFF
TRBJ2-7,-,TRBV6-5,-,TGTGCCAGCAGTTACGACCAGCGGAGAAATACCTACGAGCAGTACTTC,CASSYDQRRNTYEQYF
TRBJ2-5,TRBD2,TRBV4-2,-,TGTGCCAGCAGCCAAGATCTAGAGCGGGAGAAAGAGACCCAGTACTTC,CASSQDLEREKETQYF
TRBJ1-2,-,TRBV6-5,once,TGTGCCAGCAGCCCGAGTGGAGGTGGCTACACCTTC,CASSPSGGGYTF
TRBJ2-1,TRBD1,TRBV11-3,-,TGTGCCAGCAGCTTCGGGACAGGGCCCTCCTTCTTC,CASSFGTGPSFF
TRBJ1-2,TRBD1,TRBV7-2,-,TGTGCCAGCAGCTCTAGACAGGGGGAAATCTATGGCTACACCTTC,CASSSRQGEIYGYTF
TRBJ2-7,-,TRBV7-8,once,TGTGCCAGCAGCGTTCCGCGGTCCGATCCCTACGAGCAGTACTTC,CASSVPRSDPYEQYF
TRBJ2-7,-,TRBV5-6,once,TGTGCCAGCAGTTACAGGGACTCCTACGAGCAGTACTTC,CASSYRDSYEQYF
TRBJ1-5,TRBD1,TRBV4-2,few,TGTGCCAGCAGCCACCCACCGGGACAGGGAGGCCAGCCCCAGCATTTT,CASSHPPGQGGQPQHF
TRBJ1-2,TRBD1,TRBV28,-,TGTGCCAGCAGTTTCCCGACAGGGGGGAACTATGGCTACACCTTC,CASSFPTGGNYGYTF
TRBJ2-6,-,TRBV6-4,-,TGTGCCAGCAGTTTCACACAGAACTCTGGGGCCAACGTCCTGACTTTC,CASSFTQNSGANVLTF
TRBJ1-2,TRBD1,TRBV7-9,-,TGTGCCAGCAGCTTAACAGGGGATGATGGCTACACCTTC,CASSLTGDDGYTF
TRBJ2-7,-,TRBV19,few,TGTGCCAGTAGTATAGCGCTGGACGGATCCTACGAGCAGTACTTC,CASSIALDGSYEQYF
TRBJ2-3,TRBD1,TRBV5-1,-,TGCGCCAGCAGCTTCGGGACAGGGGGTGGCACAGATACGCAGTATTTT,CASSFGTGGGTDTQYF